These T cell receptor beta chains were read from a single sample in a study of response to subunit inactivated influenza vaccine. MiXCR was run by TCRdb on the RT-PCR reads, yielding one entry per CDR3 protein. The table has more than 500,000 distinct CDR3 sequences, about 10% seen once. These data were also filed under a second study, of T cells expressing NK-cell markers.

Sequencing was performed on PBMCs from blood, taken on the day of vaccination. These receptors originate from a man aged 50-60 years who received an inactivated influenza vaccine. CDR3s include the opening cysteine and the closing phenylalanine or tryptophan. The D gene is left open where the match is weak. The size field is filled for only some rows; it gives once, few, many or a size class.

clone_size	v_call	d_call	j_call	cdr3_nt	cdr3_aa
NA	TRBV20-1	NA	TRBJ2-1	TGCAGTGCTAGAGATCCAATCGAGCACGATGAGCAGTTCTTC	CSARDPIEHDEQFF
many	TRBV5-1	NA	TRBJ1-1	TGTGCCAGCAGCTTGGGGGGTCCGAACACTGAAGCTTTCTTT	CASSLGGPNTEAFF
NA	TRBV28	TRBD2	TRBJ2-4	TGTGCCAGCAGTCCCCTTTTGAGACTAGCGGGAGCTGAGGCCAAAAACATTCAGTACTTC	CASSPLLRLAGAEAKNIQYF
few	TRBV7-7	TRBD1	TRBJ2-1	TGTGCTAGCAGCTTAGCATCTGACAGGGCTGAAGAGCAGTTCTTC	CASSLASDRAEEQFF
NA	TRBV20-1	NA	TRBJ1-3	TGCAGTGCTCCGGGAAATGTGGACACCATATATTTT	CSAPGNVDTIYF
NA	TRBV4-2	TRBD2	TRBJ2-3	TGTGCCAGCAGCCCGGGGACTAGCGAAGATACGCAGTATTTT	CASSPGTSEDTQYF
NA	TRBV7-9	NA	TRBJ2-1	TGTGCCAGTAGAAGGGGGGAAAGCTACAATGAGCAGTTCTTC	CASRRGESYNEQFF
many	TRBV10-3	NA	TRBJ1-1	TGTGCCATCAGTGATAAGGGGGGGGGGAACACTGAAGCTTTCTTT	CAISDKGGGNTEAFF
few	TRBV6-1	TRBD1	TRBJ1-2	TGTGCCAGCAGTCCAGGGGGACACTATGGCTACACCTTC	CASSPGGHYGYTF
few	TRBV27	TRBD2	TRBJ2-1	TGTGCCAGCAGTTTGAGAGGGTTAATAGGCCTAGCGGGCCGGAATGAGCAGTTCTTC	CASSLRGLIGLAGRNEQFF
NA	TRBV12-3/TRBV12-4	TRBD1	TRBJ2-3	TGTGCCAGCAGCCTCGGGACAGGGTACGCAGATACGCAGTATTTT	CASSLGTGYADTQYF
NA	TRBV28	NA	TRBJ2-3	TGTGCCAGCAGTGCTGGGGGGGCTAACACAGATACGCAGTATTTT	CASSAGGANTDTQYF
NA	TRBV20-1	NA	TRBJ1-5	TGCAGTGCTAAACAGGGAGATAATCAGCCCCAGCATTTT	CSAKQGDNQPQHF
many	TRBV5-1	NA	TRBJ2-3	TGCGCCAGCAAACGGGGGTCAGATACGCAGTATTTT	CASKRGSDTQYF
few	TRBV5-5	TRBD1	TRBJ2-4	TGTGCCAGCAGCCCCTGGACAGGGCGAGCCAAAAACATTCAGTACTTC	CASSPWTGRAKNIQYF
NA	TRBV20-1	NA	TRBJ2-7	TGCAGTGCTAAAGGGGTTACCAGCGAGCAGTACTTC	CSAKGVTSEQYF
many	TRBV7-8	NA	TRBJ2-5	TGTGCCAGCAGCTTAGTGGCCCAGGCAGAGACCCAGTACTTC	CASSLVAQAETQYF
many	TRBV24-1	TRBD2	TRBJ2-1	TGTGCCACCGTAAATAGCGGGGGGCCCGACAATGAGCAGTTCTTC	CATVNSGGPDNEQFF
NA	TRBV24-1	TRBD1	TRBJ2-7	TGTGCCACCAGTGATTCGACAGGGGGAAAGGACTACGAGCAGTACTTC	CATSDSTGGKDYEQYF
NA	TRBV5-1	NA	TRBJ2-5	TGCGCCAGCAGCTTGGCTGGGGATGGTGGAGAGACCCAGTACTTC	CASSLAGDGGETQYF
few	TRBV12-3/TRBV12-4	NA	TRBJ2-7	TGTGCCAGCAGTGTGGGACGGATGGGATACGAGCAGTACTTC	CASSVGRMGYEQYF
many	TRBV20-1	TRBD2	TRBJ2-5	TGCAGTGCTAGTGGAGAGGTTGGGCGGGTTGCGGGGGGGCATGAGACCCAGTACTTC	CSASGEVGRVAGGHETQYF
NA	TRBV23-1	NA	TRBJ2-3	TGCGCCAGCAGTCCTTACCATATTAGCACAGATACGCAGTATTTT	CASSPYHISTDTQYF
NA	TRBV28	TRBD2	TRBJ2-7	TGTGCCAGCAGTTTACAAGCCTCTAGCGGAGGCCTATACGAGCAGTACTTC	CASSLQASSGGLYEQYF
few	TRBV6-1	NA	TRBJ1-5	TGTGCCAGCAGTGGACAGGCCAATCAGCCCCAGCATTTT	CASSGQANQPQHF
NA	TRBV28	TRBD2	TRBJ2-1	TGTGCCACCGGAGCGGGGGGAGGATGGTCCTACAATGAGCAGTTCTTC	CATGAGGGWSYNEQFF
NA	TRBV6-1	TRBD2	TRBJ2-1	TGTGCCAGCGGCAAGACTAGCCGGGCGGGGGAGCAGTTCTTC	CASGKTSRAGEQFF
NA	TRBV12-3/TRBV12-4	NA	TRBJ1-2	TGTGCCAGCAGGAGGATGGGCACGACCTTTTCACCCAACTATGGCTACACCTTC	CASRRMGTTFSPNYGYTF
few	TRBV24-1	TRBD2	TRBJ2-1	TGTGCCACCAGTAGCGGGGCTCTCTCCTACAATGAGCAGTTCTTC	CATSSGALSYNEQFF
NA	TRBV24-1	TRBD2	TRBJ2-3	TGTGCCACCCAGGACAGCGGGAGGTTTGGAGATACGCAGTATTTT	CATQDSGRFGDTQYF
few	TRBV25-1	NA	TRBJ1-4	TGTGCCAGCAGTGTTATTTGGGAAAAACTGTTTTTT	CASSVIWEKLFF
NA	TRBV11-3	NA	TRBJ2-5	TGTGCCAGCAGCTTAGGGGCGGATCTAAGTGGAGAGACCCAGTACTTC	CASSLGADLSGETQYF
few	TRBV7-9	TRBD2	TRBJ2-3	TGTGCCAGCAGCCCTAGCGGGGGATTGACAGATACGCAGTATTTT	CASSPSGGLTDTQYF
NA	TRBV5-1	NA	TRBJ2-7	TGCGCCAGCAGCGGCCGGGGGACTTGGAGCTCCTACGAGCAGTACTTC	CASSGRGTWSSYEQYF
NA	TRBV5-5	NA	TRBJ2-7	TGTGCCAGCAGCCGACAAGGGACACATAGCTACGAGCAGTACTTC	CASSRQGTHSYEQYF
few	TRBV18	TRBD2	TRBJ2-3	TGTGCCAGCTCACCAAACACGGGAGGGTTCGCAGATACGCAGTATTTT	CASSPNTGGFADTQYF
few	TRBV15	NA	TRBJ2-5	TGTGCCACCAGCAGAGTAGGGGGTCAAGAGACCCAGTACTTC	CATSRVGGQETQYF
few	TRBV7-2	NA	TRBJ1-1	TGTGCCAGCAGCTCCGCAGGGATGGGGAACACTGAAGCTTTCTTT	CASSSAGMGNTEAFF
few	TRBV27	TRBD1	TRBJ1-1	TGTGCCAGCAGGGACAGGATTTTCACTGAAGCTTTCTTT	CASRDRIFTEAFF
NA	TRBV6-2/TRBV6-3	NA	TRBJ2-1	TGTGCCAGCAGTTACGGGCTAGTGGGAGATGAGCAGTTCTTC	CASSYGLVGDEQFF
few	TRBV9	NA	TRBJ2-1	TGTGCCAGCAGCTCCTCGGCAGCGATGAGCTCCTACAATGAGCAGTTCTTC	CASSSSAAMSSYNEQFF
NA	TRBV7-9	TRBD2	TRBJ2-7	TGTGCCAGCAGCTTAGGGGCGGGGGATACCTACGAGCAGTACTTC	CASSLGAGDTYEQYF
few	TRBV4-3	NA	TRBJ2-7	TGCGCCAGCAGCCAAGAATGGGACACTGACTACGAGCAGTACTTC	CASSQEWDTDYEQYF
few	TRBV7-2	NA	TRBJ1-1	TGTGCCAGCAGCCGGACAACCATGAACACTGAAGCTTTCTTT	CASSRTTMNTEAFF
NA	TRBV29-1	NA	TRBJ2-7	TGCAGCGTTGGACGGACCCGCTACGAGCAGTACTTC	CSVGRTRYEQYF
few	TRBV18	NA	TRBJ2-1	TGTGCCAGCTCAGAACGGACAAGGGGGGTGCGAAATGAGCAGTTCTTC	CASSERTRGVRNEQFF
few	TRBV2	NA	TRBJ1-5	TGTGCCAGCAGTGAGGGCAGGGGCAATCAGCCCCAGCATTTT	CASSEGRGNQPQHF
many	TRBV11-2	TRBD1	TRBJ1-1	TGTGCCGTTGCGACAGGGGTGAACACTGAAGCTTTCTTT	CAVATGVNTEAFF
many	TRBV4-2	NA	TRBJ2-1	TGTGCCAGCGGGGGGCTAGACAATGAGCAGTTCTTC	CASGGLDNEQFF
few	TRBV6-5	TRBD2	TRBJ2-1	TGTGCCAGCAGTTCTCCGACTAGCTACTACAATGAGCAGTTCTTC	CASSSPTSYYNEQFF
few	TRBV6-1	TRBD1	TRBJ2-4	TGTGCCAGCAGGAGAACAGGGGACAAAAACATTCAGTACTTC	CASRRTGDKNIQYF
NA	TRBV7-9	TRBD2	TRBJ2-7	TGTGCCAGCAGCTCCGAAGGACTAGCGGGAAACGAGCAGTACTTC	CASSSEGLAGNEQYF
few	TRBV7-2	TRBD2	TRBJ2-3	TGTGCCAGCAGCTTATGGGGACTAGCGGGGATTTCAGATACGCAGTATTTT	CASSLWGLAGISDTQYF